The 2 T cell receptor beta chains presented below share a single source sample, sequenced in a study of blood T cell repertoires in COVID-19. Sequencing was performed with immunoSEQ multiplex PCR; in TCRdb, only in-frame clones are kept and a portion is missing. The sample contains about 89,000 clones, 85% to 95% of which appear only once. The sequenced sample consisted of peripheral blood. These receptors all stem from a human donor with active COVID-19. The donor label of this sample is uncertain.

This chain uses TRBV6-2 or TRBV6-3 with TRBJ1-5; 7 bases match TRBD1. This CDR3 contains 16 residues. V lost 3 bases and J lost 3; bases outside the gene matches: 8. The germline CDR1 and CDR2 sequences are MNHEY and SVGEGT. DNA of the CDR3: TGTGCCAGCAGTTATGCCAGGACAGGATTCAATCAGCCCCAGCATTTT. Translated: CASSYARTGFNQPQHF.

V and J are TRBV19 and TRBJ1-2, with 8 bases identical to TRBD1. The CDR3 totals 13 residues. V was clipped by 5 bases and J by 8 bases; unmatched bases: 7. Looked up from germline, CDR1 is LNHDA and CDR2 is SQIVND (reference sequence). The CDR3 spells CASSPHRGGGYTF. For the CDR3, the DNA is TGTGCCAGTAGTCCCCACAGGGGGGGAGGCTACACCTTC.